A single T cell receptor (beta chain) is shown here with its context. Per germline, CDR1 SGHVS and CDR2 FQNEAQ. V gave up 7 bases and J gave up 8 bases, with 12 bases separating them. The CDR3 is 13 residues long. This record comes from a study of memory CD4+ T cells and cytomegalovirus serostatus. Single viable CD3+CD4+CD8-CD45RO+ cells were sorted as the memory CD4+ T cells. Using immunoSEQ multiplex PCR, the repertoire was profiled, and TCRdb retains in-frame clones only, with some absent. The sample lists 50,000 to 75,000 clones; around 86% were seen once. V gene TRBV7-8 combines with J gene TRBJ1-6; D uncertain. The source material was memory CD4+ T cells from blood. The receptor was isolated from an adult in good health and CMV-seronegative. The DNA of the CDR3 is TGTGCCAGCAAAAACCTCCGTGATTCACCCCTCCACTTT. Encoded protein: CASKNLRDSPLHF.